Described below is a single T cell receptor (beta chain) sequence and its context. Its target is not known. Clones were sequenced by immunoSEQ multiplex PCR, and TCRdb holds only the in-frame ones, with some missing. Among about 83,000 clones listed, 95% to 98% were seen once. V lost 5 bases and J lost 7; bases outside the gene matches: 19. Germline V CDR1 and CDR2: SGHVS, FNYEAQ. This CDR3 has 18 amino acids. This sample was taken from a study of Tregs in tolerant kidney transplant recipients. Overall study context: Mixed chimerism was transient after nonmyeloablative marrow transplants from related graft donors. The study's findings and limits: Activated donor B cell expansion appeared to reveal the most relevant donor-specific TCRbeta repertoire. No direct test of biological reproducibility was done here. Validation in larger populations is needed because few patients were studied.

The specimen was CD4+ T cells from blood, collected before the transplant. The TCR was taken from a human donor who received a combined kidney and bone marrow transplant. V and J are TRBV7-6 and TRBJ2-2; TRBD2 matches 7 bases. The chain's CDR3 is CASSPRRGREIRDGELFF. Written as DNA, the CDR3 is TGTGCCAGCAGCCCCCGAAGAGGGCGGGAGATACGGGACGGGGAGCTGTTTTTT. Full variable domain (remainder filled in from reference TRBV7-6 and TRBJ2-2): GAGVSQSPRYKVTKRGQDVALRCDPISGHVSLYWYRQALGQGPEFLTYFNYEAQQDKSGLPNDRFSAERPEGSISTLTIQRTEQRDSAMYRCASSPRRGREIRDGELFFGEGSRLTVL.